Listed below are T cell receptor beta chains from one sample, sequenced in a study of T cell repertoires in cytomegalovirus infection. TCRdb re-called the reads with MiXCR, one entry per CDR3 protein. The sample has 740,000 or so distinct CDR3 sequences, roughly a third seen once. Material: PBMCs. These receptors were taken from a human donor in good health (CMV status not recorded). Some clones in this sample may be carry-over from other donors' samples. The CDR3 runs from the conserved cysteine through the conserved F or W. The order of the fields is V gene, J gene, CDR3 protein.

v_call: TRBV12-3/TRBV12-4; j_call: TRBJ1-2; cdr3_aa: CASSPQGTDGYTF
v_call: TRBV6-6; j_call: TRBJ2-1; cdr3_aa: CASIGNPPYNEQFF
v_call: TRBV4-2; j_call: TRBJ2-1; cdr3_aa: CASSPASGRNEQFF
v_call: TRBV5-1; j_call: TRBJ1-4; cdr3_aa: CASSPGGTGKTEKLFF
v_call: TRBV19; j_call: TRBJ1-1; cdr3_aa: CASRGGRTEAFF
v_call: TRBV29-1; j_call: TRBJ1-5; cdr3_aa: CSAAGAGQPQHF
v_call: TRBV27; j_call: TRBJ2-7; cdr3_aa: CASSLGGGRTYYEQYF
v_call: TRBV7-9; j_call: TRBJ1-1; cdr3_aa: CASSPGQGGLRMNTEAFF
v_call: TRBV6-1; j_call: TRBJ1-3; cdr3_aa: CASSVLGGSSGNTIYF
v_call: TRBV7-6; j_call: TRBJ2-3; cdr3_aa: CASRPTRTGSSTDTPYF
v_call: TRBV7-2; j_call: TRBJ1-2; cdr3_aa: CASSLAGQGYGYTF
v_call: TRBV7-2; j_call: TRBJ2-1; cdr3_aa: CASSRRRDRFSYNEQFF
v_call: TRBV10-3; j_call: TRBJ1-1; cdr3_aa: CAISALIDGTEAFW
v_call: TRBV25-1; j_call: TRBJ1-6; cdr3_aa: CASSDAGRRRPLHF
v_call: TRBV28; j_call: TRBJ1-1; cdr3_aa: CASRTYRTEAFF
v_call: TRBV28; j_call: TRBJ2-1; cdr3_aa: CASSPGTSGFYEQFF
v_call: TRBV11-2; j_call: TRBJ2-7; cdr3_aa: CASSLDFASSYEQYF
v_call: TRBV7-6; j_call: TRBJ2-3; cdr3_aa: CASSLMGVADTQYF
v_call: TRBV6-5; j_call: TRBJ1-3; cdr3_aa: CASSSPKGYRGNTIYF
v_call: TRBV5-1; j_call: TRBJ2-5; cdr3_aa: CASSLDGVQETQYF
v_call: TRBV24-1; j_call: TRBJ1-5; cdr3_aa: CATSLGRGTQHF
v_call: TRBV5-4; j_call: TRBJ2-1; cdr3_aa: CASSPSGPDYNEQFF
v_call: TRBV10-3; j_call: TRBJ2-3; cdr3_aa: CAISHPGLADTQYF
v_call: TRBV12-3/TRBV12-4; j_call: TRBJ1-6; cdr3_aa: CASSLYNSPLHF
v_call: TRBV4-1; j_call: TRBJ1-2; cdr3_aa: CASSQDTLTGTNYGYTF
v_call: TRBV19; j_call: TRBJ1-2; cdr3_aa: CASRRQGDSYGYTF
v_call: TRBV4-2; j_call: TRBJ2-7; cdr3_aa: CASSQFSADLLAEVPYEQYF
v_call: TRBV5-6; j_call: TRBJ2-5; cdr3_aa: CASSKGLGETQYF
v_call: TRBV28; j_call: TRBJ1-1; cdr3_aa: CATSPGWGEAFF
v_call: TRBV6-5; j_call: TRBJ2-5; cdr3_aa: CASSYVTKGRETQYF
v_call: TRBV6-8; j_call: TRBJ1-4; cdr3_aa: CASSYGLNEKLFF
v_call: TRBV6-6; j_call: TRBJ2-7; cdr3_aa: CASKFPGRYEQYF
v_call: TRBV7-9; j_call: TRBJ2-6; cdr3_aa: CASSLPGASSGANVLTF
v_call: TRBV20-1; j_call: TRBJ2-7; cdr3_aa: CSARPDHYEQYF
v_call: TRBV24-1; j_call: TRBJ2-7; cdr3_aa: CATSDPTPGRVYEQYF
v_call: TRBV6-6; j_call: TRBJ2-6; cdr3_aa: CASTIIGSGANVLTF
v_call: TRBV6-5; j_call: TRBJ1-2; cdr3_aa: CASRTTGGKAAFRGYTF
v_call: TRBV29-1; j_call: TRBJ1-2; cdr3_aa: CSARDRTNYGYTF
v_call: TRBV24-1; j_call: TRBJ2-5; cdr3_aa: CATSDLPWRGETQYF
v_call: TRBV12-3/TRBV12-4; j_call: TRBJ1-1; cdr3_aa: CASSRPGTANTEAFF
v_call: TRBV28; j_call: TRBJ1-1; cdr3_aa: CASSWSGPTEAFF
v_call: TRBV28; j_call: TRBJ2-1; cdr3_aa: CASSSSRTSATYNEQFF
v_call: TRBV5-1; j_call: TRBJ2-3; cdr3_aa: CASSLLTSTRTDTQYF
v_call: TRBV6-2/TRBV6-3; j_call: TRBJ1-3; cdr3_aa: CASSYHRRSGTPGNTIYF
v_call: TRBV10-2; j_call: TRBJ1-6; cdr3_aa: CASSETGQGGNSPLHF
v_call: TRBV7-9; j_call: TRBJ2-3; cdr3_aa: CASSPRTSGARDTQYF
v_call: TRBV28; j_call: TRBJ1-2; cdr3_aa: CASSFIGVGRTNYGYTF
v_call: TRBV19; j_call: TRBJ1-5; cdr3_aa: CAIPRGQNNQPQHF
v_call: TRBV12-3/TRBV12-4; j_call: TRBJ1-6; cdr3_aa: CASSRNLGGIRNSPLHF
v_call: TRBV6-6; j_call: TRBJ2-5; cdr3_aa: CASSSRDEKETQYF
v_call: TRBV19; j_call: TRBJ1-1; cdr3_aa: CASSMGDTLGDTEAFF
v_call: TRBV6-6; j_call: TRBJ2-1; cdr3_aa: CASSYSPLLLAGQPDEQFF
v_call: TRBV29-1; j_call: TRBJ1-2; cdr3_aa: CSVDGAERVYGYTF
v_call: TRBV5-6; j_call: TRBJ1-5; cdr3_aa: CASSLAPVSGGNSNQPQHF
v_call: TRBV28; j_call: TRBJ2-7; cdr3_aa: CASIPGGSYEQYF
v_call: TRBV10-3; j_call: TRBJ1-1; cdr3_aa: CAAQGGPEAFF
v_call: TRBV20-1; j_call: TRBJ1-5; cdr3_aa: CSARDLGHWDSNQPQHF
v_call: TRBV28; j_call: TRBJ1-1; cdr3_aa: CASISLSTEAFF
v_call: TRBV7-9; j_call: TRBJ2-1; cdr3_aa: CASSPRLAGSSYNEQFF